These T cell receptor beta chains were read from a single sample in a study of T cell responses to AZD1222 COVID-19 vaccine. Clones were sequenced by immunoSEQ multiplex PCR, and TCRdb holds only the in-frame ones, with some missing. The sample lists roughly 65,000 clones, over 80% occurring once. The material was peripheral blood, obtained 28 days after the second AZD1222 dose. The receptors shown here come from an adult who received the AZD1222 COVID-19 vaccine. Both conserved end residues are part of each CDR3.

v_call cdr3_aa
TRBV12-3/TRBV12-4 CASSTQGSEQFF
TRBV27 CASSLRGLIPAYGYTF
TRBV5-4 CASRVGGSSTDTQYF
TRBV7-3 CASSFRDRQETQYF
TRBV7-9 CASLQGSGEKLFF
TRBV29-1 CSVERTGIAGQFF
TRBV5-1 CASSITGGSYNEQFF
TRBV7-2 CASSWVGGGSNSYNEQFF
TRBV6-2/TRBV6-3 CASSYSRTGGNYGYTF
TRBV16 CASSQSIGDLGAYTGELFF
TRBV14 CASSFYGGEETQYF
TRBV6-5 CASTGGGYGYTF
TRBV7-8 CASSSMGQLAKNIQYF
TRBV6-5 CASRTNTGELFF
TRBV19 CASSKRKTYEQYF
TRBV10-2 CASSEDRGRSKTQYF
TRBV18 CASSLTEDSGNTIYF
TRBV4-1 CASSQGQFSYEQYF
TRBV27 CASSARTGSLYGYTF
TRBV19 CASTSGGSYSSGANVLTF
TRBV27 CASSLLGQGLLGNTEAFF
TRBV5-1 CASSWAGASGVYNEQFF
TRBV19 CASSIDGGTPTTDTQYF
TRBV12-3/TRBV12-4 CASAIFGANVLTF
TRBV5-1 CASSEQGDGYTF
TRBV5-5 CASSLVLGGGSYEQYF
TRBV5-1 CASSEQLSLAKNIQYF
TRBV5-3 CARSWEGSPSLTEAFF
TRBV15 CATSRDRIAGSSYEQYF
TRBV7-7 CASSLGQYNEQFF
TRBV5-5 CASSLATGAAVEKLFF
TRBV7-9 CASSLGLVLNEQFF
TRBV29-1 CIFRGAGSTYNEQFF